These 17 T cell receptor beta chains were all obtained from the same sample, sequenced in a study of T cell clones after liver transplantation. Here immunoSEQ multiplex PCR was the method, and the copy in TCRdb shows in-frame clones only, minus some. The sample has about 75,000 clones; less than 90% are singletons. The sequencing here drew on CD4+ T cells from blood, taken about 50 months after liver transplant. These receptors originate from a human patient who received a liver transplant. Among the T cells, some may be from the graft donor.

The chain is built from TRBV19 and TRBJ2-2, with D hard to call. The CDR3 sequence is 14 residues long. V gave up 3 bases and J gave up 6 bases, with 11 bases separating them. The germline V gene has CDR1 LNHDA and CDR2 SQIVND (reference sequence). The CDR3 nucleotides are TGTGCCAGTAGTATCATGCGCGTCCCCGGGGAGCTGTTTTTT. Amino acids: CASSIMRVPGELFF. The variable domain in full, completed from reference TRBV19 and TRBJ2-2, reads DGGITQSPKYLFRKEGQNVTLSCEQNLNHDAMYWYRQDPGQGLRLIYYSQIVNDFQKGDIAEGYSVSREKKESFPLTVTSAQKNPTAFYLCASSIMRVPGELFFGEGSRLTVL.

A single count supports this clone. The chain joins TRBV2 to TRBJ2-1, with D tentatively TRBD2 (7 bases). Trimming shortened V by 7 bases and J by 10 bases, and 20 bases separated the two germline ends. The CDR3 length is 14 residues. CDR1 is SNHLY, CDR2 FYNNEI, per germline. The CDR3: CASNPNGGGGEQFF. The CDR3 DNA reads as TGTGCCAGCAACCCCAATGGGGGAGGGGGGGAGCAGTTCTTC.

V usage is TRBV7-2 and J usage is TRBJ1-6, with D perhaps TRBD1 (6 bases). The CDR3 runs 13 residues. Germline assignment: CDR1 SGHTA and CDR2 FQGNSA. V dropped 5 bases and J dropped 12 bases, with 14 bases sitting between them. CDR3 region: CASSTRGVQPLHF. The CDR3, as DNA: TGTGCCAGCAGCACCAGGGGCGTTCAACCCCTCCACTTT.

The chain combines TRBV29-1 with TRBJ2-1, with D maybe TRBD1 (5 bases). From germline, CDR1 is SQVTM and CDR2 ANQGSEA. CDR3 length: 13 residues. V was trimmed by 4 bases and J by 6 bases, leaving 13 bases between them. The CDR3 DNA reads as TGCAGCGTTGGCAGGGCGGAGTTCAATGAGCAGTTCTTC. Its translation is CSVGRAEFNEQFF.

This clone was observed a few times. The DNA of the CDR3 is TGTGCCAGCAGGGCGACTAGCGGGAGGGGTGTGGATGAGCAGTTCTTC. Protein sequence: CASRATSGRGVDEQFF. This chain uses TRBV7-8 with TRBJ2-1, with 14 bases identical to TRBD2. V lost 6 bases to trimming and J lost 8 bases; unmatched junction nucleotides: 9. This CDR3 region has 16 residues. CDR1 and CDR2 (germline): SGHVS, FQNEAQ.

This sequence joins TRBV18 and TRBJ2-1; D is undetermined. The ends were cut back, 3 bases at V and 5 bases at J, with 11 bases in the middle. This CDR3 is built from 14 residues. Germline V lookup: CDR1 KGHSH, CDR2 LQKENI. For the CDR3, the DNA is TGTGCCAGCTCACCCTCGGCGGCGGACAATGAGCAGTTCTTC. Translating it yields CASSPSAADNEQFF.

This rearrangement joins TRBV5-1 to TRBJ1-1; D call uncertain. The CDR3 spans 13 residues. The V and J ends lost 4 bases and 0 bases respectively, with 7 bases between them. The V gene's germline CDR1 is SGHRS and CDR2 YFSETQ. The CDR3 DNA reads TGCGCCAGCAGCATAGCCGTGAACACTGAAGCTTTCTTT. Translated, it gives CASSIAVNTEAFF.

The rearrangement joins TRBV5-1 to TRBJ2-7; 10 bases are shared with TRBD2. The CDR3 length is 19 residues. CDR1 is SGHRS and CDR2 is YFSETQ in the germline V gene. The V segment lost 1 base and the J segment 4 bases; nucleotides outside the gene matches: 17. In DNA, the CDR3 is TGCGCCAGCAGCTTGTCTGTTGGTAGCGGGGGGACGGTCTTATACGAGCAGTACTTC. Protein sequence: CASSLSVGSGGTVLYEQYF.

J is TRBJ2-7 and V is TRBV29-1; 9 positions match TRBD1. This CDR3 is 12 amino acids long. Looked up from germline, CDR1 is SQVTM and CDR2 is ANQGSEA. The V and J ends lost 4 bases and 9 bases, in that order; junction bases with no gene match: 7. The CDR3 DNA reads TGCAGCGTTGGACAGGGGGGGATGGTGCAGTACTTC. It translates to CSVGQGGMVQYF.

The chain employs TRBV29-1 and TRBJ2-3; the D call may be TRBD1 or TRBD2 (5 bases each). V lost 7 bases, J lost 3 bases, and 17 bases lay in between. This CDR3 has 14 residues. Germline-derived CDR1 and CDR2 are SQVTM and ANQGSEA. CDR3 DNA sequence: TGCAGCGCTCCGGGACCGGGGATAACAGATACGCAGTATTTT. It encodes CSAPGPGITDTQYF.

The rearrangement joins TRBV11-2 to TRBJ2-3, with D possibly TRBD2 on 5 matching bases. The CDR3 extends over 16 amino acids. Per germline, CDR1 SGHAT and CDR2 FQNNGV. Trimming took 4 bases from V and 2 from J, leaving 16 bases between them. The CDR3 DNA follows: TGTGCCAGCAGCTCTGGGAGTGGTAGCGACACAGATACGCAGTATTTT. Amino acid sequence: CASSSGSGSDTDTQYF.

V is TRBV5-1 and J is TRBJ2-1, with 11 bases that match TRBD2. The CDR3 loop spans 17 amino acids. Germline CDR1 SGHRS, CDR2 YFSETQ. With V trimmed by 4 bases and J by 7 bases, 13 bases remained unmatched. The CDR3 loop is CASSGGSGRAEFNEQFF. In DNA form, the CDR3 reads TGCGCCAGCAGCGGGGGTAGCGGGAGGGCCGAGTTTAATGAGCAGTTCTTC.

In DNA, the CDR3 is TGTGCCAGCAGCATTGGGGGCGGAGATTTATACGAGCAGTACTTC. This translates into CASSIGGGDLYEQYF. The rearrangement uses TRBV7-9 and TRBJ2-7; a possible D gene is TRBD1 (6 bases). Trimming took off 5 bases at V and 4 bases at J, with 18 bases between the two ends. This CDR3 has 15 residues. Germline-derived CDR1 and CDR2 are SEHNR and FQNEAQ (reference sequence). The full variable domain, completed using reference TRBV7-9 and TRBJ2-7, is DTGVSQNPRHKITKRGQNVTFRCDPISEHNRLYWYRQTLGQGPEFLTYFQNEAQLEKSRLLSDRFSAERPKGSFSTLEIQRTEQGDSAMYLCASSIGGGDLYEQYFGPGTRLTVT.

The V call is TRBV13, the J call TRBJ2-2, with a tentative D call TRBD2 (6 bases). V lost 0 bases and J lost 9, with 11 bases in between. The CDR3 totals 14 residues. Germline V gene data show CDR1 as PRHDT and CDR2 as FYEKMQ (reference sequence). The CDR3 DNA sequence: TGTGCCAGCAGCTTAGGCGGGGGATTCAGGGAGCTGTTTTTT. Translated: CASSLGGGFRELFF.

The J gene is TRBJ2-7, the V gene TRBV7-9; 7 positions agree with TRBD1. V was pared by 5 bases and J by 4 bases, with 14 bases of the junction left unmatched. Germline lookup yields CDR1 SEHNR and CDR2 FQNEAQ (reference sequence). This CDR3 contains 16 residues. CDR3 sequence: CASSQGKRTGSYEQYF. The CDR3 DNA is TGTGCCAGCAGCCAGGGGAAGCGGACAGGCTCTTACGAGCAGTACTTC.

The chain carries TRBV4-3 and TRBJ1-5; D is ambiguous. Germline V gene sequence: CDR1 LGHNA, CDR2 YSLEER. The CDR3 has 13 residues. Trimming took 0 bases from V and 5 from J, leaving 5 bases between them. The CDR3 is CASSQDGDQPQHF. Here the CDR3 DNA reads TGCGCCAGCAGCCAAGATGGGGATCAGCCCCAGCATTTT.

The rearrangement joins TRBV6-1 to TRBJ2-3; D not resolved. V lost 5 bases and J lost 10, with 7 bases in between. In germline, CDR1 is MNHNS, CDR2 SASEGT. CDR3 size: 10 residues. DNA for the CDR3: TGTGCCAGCAGTTACTCTCCGCAGTATTTT. This gives the protein CASSYSPQYF.